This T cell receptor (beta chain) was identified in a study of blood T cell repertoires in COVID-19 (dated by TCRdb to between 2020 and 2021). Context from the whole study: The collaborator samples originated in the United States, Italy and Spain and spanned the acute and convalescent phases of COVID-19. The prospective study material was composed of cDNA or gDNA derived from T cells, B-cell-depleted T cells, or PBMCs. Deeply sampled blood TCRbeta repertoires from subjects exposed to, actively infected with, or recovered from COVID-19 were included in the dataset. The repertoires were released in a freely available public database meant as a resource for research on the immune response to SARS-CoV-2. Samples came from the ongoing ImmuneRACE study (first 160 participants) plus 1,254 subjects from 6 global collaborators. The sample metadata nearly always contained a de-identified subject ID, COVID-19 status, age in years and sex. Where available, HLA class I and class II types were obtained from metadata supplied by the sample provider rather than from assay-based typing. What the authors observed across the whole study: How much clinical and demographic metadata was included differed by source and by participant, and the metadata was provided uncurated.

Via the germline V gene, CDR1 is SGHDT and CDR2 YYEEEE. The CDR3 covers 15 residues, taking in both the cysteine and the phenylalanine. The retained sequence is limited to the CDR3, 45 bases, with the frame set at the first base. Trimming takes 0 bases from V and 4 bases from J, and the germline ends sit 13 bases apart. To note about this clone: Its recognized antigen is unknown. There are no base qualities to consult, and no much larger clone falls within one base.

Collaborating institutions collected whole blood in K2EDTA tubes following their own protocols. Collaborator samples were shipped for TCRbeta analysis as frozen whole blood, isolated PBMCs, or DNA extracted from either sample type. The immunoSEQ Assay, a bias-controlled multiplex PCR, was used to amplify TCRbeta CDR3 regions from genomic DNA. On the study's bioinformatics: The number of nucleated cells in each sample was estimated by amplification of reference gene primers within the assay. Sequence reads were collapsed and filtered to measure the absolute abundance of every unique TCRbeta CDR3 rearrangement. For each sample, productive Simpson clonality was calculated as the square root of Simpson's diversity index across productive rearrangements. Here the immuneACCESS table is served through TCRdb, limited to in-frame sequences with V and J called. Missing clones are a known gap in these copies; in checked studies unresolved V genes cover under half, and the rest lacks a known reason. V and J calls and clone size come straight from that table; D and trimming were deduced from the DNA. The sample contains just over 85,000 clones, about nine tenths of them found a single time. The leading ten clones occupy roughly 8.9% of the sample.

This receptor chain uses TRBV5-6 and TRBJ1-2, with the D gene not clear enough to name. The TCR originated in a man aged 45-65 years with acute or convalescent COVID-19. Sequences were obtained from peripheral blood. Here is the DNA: TGTGCCAGCAGCTTGGTTTCAGGCTCTTTCTATGGCTACACCTTC. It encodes CASSLVSGSFYGYTF.